The clone carrying this T cell receptor (beta chain) was observed a handful of times. As handled by the study authors: Estimates of nucleated cell counts were drawn from the amplification of reference gene primers. Some clones are missing from TCRdb's copy, which holds only in-frame ones; the method was immunoSEQ multiplex PCR. V, J and clone size reflect that table, while D and trimming were determined from the DNA. The sample has 70,000 to 85,000 clones, around 87% seen once. The CDR3 spans 12 residues. The V end lost 2 bases, the J end lost 3 bases, and 7 bases lay between the germline ends. Looked up from germline, CDR1 is GTSNPN and CDR2 is SVGIG (reference sequence). The data were obtained in a study of blood T cell repertoires in COVID-19. Study details: COVID-19 samples from acute and convalescent phases originated in the United States, Italy and Spain. The cDNA or gDNA used as material had been derived from T cells, B-cell-depleted T cells, or PBMCs.

This TCR derives from a woman aged 50 to 60 with active or convalescent COVID-19. The sample consisted of peripheral blood. This chain links TRBV30 with TRBJ1-2, with a weak D call TRBD1 (6 bases). The CDR3 loop reads CAWSKGDYGYTF. The CDR3 DNA is TGTGCCTGGAGTAAGGGGGACTATGGCTACACCTTC.